This TCR beta chain was sequenced for a study of T cells in tuberculosis. The time point is: new active TB diagnosis, blood taken before or within 7 days of starting treatment. Profiled with immunoSEQ multiplex PCR; TCRdb holds only in-frame clones, not every one. The sample lists about 30,000 clones; around 90% were seen once. CDR1 and CDR2 (germline): SGHRS, YFSETQ. The CDR3 is 15 residues long. Trimming left V 2 bases short and J 6 bases short, with 15 bases between. This chain uses TRBV5-1 with TRBJ2-1, with a weak D call TRBD1 (6 bases). Specimen: PBMCs, collected at tuberculosis diagnosis. This TCR was sampled from an adult with tuberculosis. DNA for the CDR3: TGCGCCAGCAGCTTCACAGGGACGGGGCTCAATGAGCAGTTCTTC. Translated, it gives CASSFTGTGLNEQFF.